The next 8 T cell receptor beta chains were all read from a single sample in a study of graft-versus-host responses after intestinal transplantation. Clones were read by immunoSEQ multiplex PCR, and TCRdb kept only the in-frame ones, dropping some. Seen here are approximately 89,000 clones, about 93% observed once, and the top ten hold around 15%. Sequencing used PBMCs, obtained just under 460 days after intestinal transplant. All receptors derive from a human patient who received an intestinal transplant, so some T cells may come from the graft donor.

The V and J genes are TRBV5-1 and TRBJ1-2; D uncertain. Trimming removed 4 bases at V and 4 bases at J, with 17 bases between. Germline-derived CDR1 and CDR2 are SGHRS and YFSETQ. This CDR3 region has 15 residues. CDR3: CASSPMVTITYGYTF. DNA of the CDR3: TGCGCCAGCAGCCCGATGGTGACAATAACCTATGGCTACACCTTC.

This chain connects TRBV2 to TRBJ1-4; TRBD1 matches at 8 bases. In germline, CDR1 is SNHLY, CDR2 FYNNEI. This CDR3 comprises 15 residues. With V trimmed by 8 bases and J by 5 bases, 10 bases remained unmatched. Here the CDR3 DNA reads TGTGCCAGCTCAGGACAGGGCCTCAGAAATGAAAAACTGTTTTTT. As protein: CASSGQGLRNEKLFF.

The gene calls are TRBV18 and TRBJ1-2, with D unclear. The V end was cut by 3 bases, the J end by 2 bases, with 7 bases between. The CDR3 consists of 13 residues. Germline values: CDR1 KGHSH, CDR2 LQKENI. The CDR3 here is CASSPGRNYGYTF. Written as DNA, the CDR3 is TGTGCCAGCTCACCGGGGAGGAACTATGGCTACACCTTC.

The chain links TRBV10-1 to TRBJ1-1; D is perhaps TRBD1 (6 bases). Germline V gene data show CDR1 as WNHNN and CDR2 as SYGVQD (reference sequence). The CDR3 covers 15 residues. Trimming cost V 2 bases and J 0 bases, with 10 bases left between them. CDR3 in DNA: TGCGCCAGCAGTGAGGCCCAGGGGATGAACACTGAAGCTTTCTTT. Its translation is CASSEAQGMNTEAFF.

The chain combines TRBV16 with TRBJ2-7, with 8 nucleotides matching TRBD1. With V trimmed by 4 bases and J by 0 bases, 2 bases remained unmatched. Germline CDR1 is KGHSY and CDR2 is FQNENV. CDR3 length equals 14 residues. The CDR3 DNA is TGTGCCAGCAGCCCCGGGACAGGCTCCTACGAGCAGTACTTC. Its protein is CASSPGTGSYEQYF.

This chain uses TRBV5-6 with TRBJ2-3, with 15 positions matching TRBD2. From germline, CDR1 is SGHDT and CDR2 YYEEEE. With 4 bases clipped from V and 15 bases from J, the junction kept 3 bases outside the gene matches. CDR3 size: 12 residues. The CDR3 sequence: CASSRTSGGVYF. For the CDR3, the DNA is TGTGCCAGCAGCAGGACTAGCGGGGGGGTATATTTT.

The gene calls are TRBV25-1 and TRBJ1-5; unclear D gene. CDR3 length: 14 amino acids. CDR1 is MGHDK and CDR2 is SYGVNS in the germline V gene. Trimming left V 4 bases short and J 3 bases short, with 10 bases between. In nucleotides, the CDR3 is TGTGCCAGCAGTGGCAGCACACTCAATCAGCCCCAGCATTTT. Protein product: CASSGSTLNQPQHF.

This chain links TRBV4-1 with TRBJ2-2; no clear D gene. The CDR3 is 14 amino acids. Trimming took off 1 base at V and 6 bases at J, with 9 bases between the two ends. Per the germline V gene, CDR1 is MGHRA and CDR2 is YSYEKL. The CDR3 DNA reads TGCGCCAGCAGCCAAGTTCTCCCCCCCGGGGAGCTGTTTTTT. This codes for CASSQVLPPGELFF.